The 32 T cell receptor beta chains below come from one sample, sequenced in a study of cytomegalovirus exposure and HLA in healthy donors. Use of 60 Vbeta and 13 Jbeta primers characterized the PCR. Sequencing used immunoSEQ multiplex PCR; TCRdb keeps in-frame clones, though not all of them. The sample carries about 140,000 clones, around 80% recorded once. Sequences were obtained from PBMCs. The origin of the receptors is a man aged 35 to 55 in good health and CMV-seropositive.

This sequence joins TRBV18 and TRBJ1-3; D is unclear. Germline CDR1 KGHSH, CDR2 LQKENI. V was cut by 1 base and J by 3 bases, with 4 bases left in between. This CDR3 region has 13 residues. Here the CDR3 reads CASSPLSGNTIYF. The CDR3 DNA is TGTGCCAGCTCACCACTGAGTGGAAACACCATATATTTT.

This chain uses TRBV27 with TRBJ1-4; TRBD1 agrees at 8 bases. The CDR3 has 12 residues. V lost 8 bases, J lost 5 bases, and 1 base stayed unmatched. Germline V gene data show CDR1 as MNHEY and CDR2 as SMNVEV (reference sequence). CDR3 sequence reads: CASRQGNEKLFF. DNA of the CDR3: TGTGCCAGCCGACAGGGGAATGAAAAACTGTTTTTT.

The chain uses TRBV5-1 and TRBJ2-3, with D possibly TRBD2 on 6 matching bases. Germline V lookup: CDR1 SGHRS, CDR2 YFSETQ. Deletions cut 6 bases from V and 0 bases from J, with 11 bases between. CDR3 length equals 14 residues. Written as DNA, the CDR3 is TGCGCCAGCATCAATAGCGGTAGCACAGATACGCAGTATTTT. Translated: CASINSGSTDTQYF.

This rearrangement joins TRBV7-6 to TRBJ1-6; D remains unclear. CDR1 and CDR2 (germline): SGHVS, FNYEAQ. The CDR3 has 11 amino acids. With 10 bases removed from V and 10 bases from J, the gap between germline ends came to 11 bases. The CDR3 DNA reads as TGTGCCACGGAGGGTGAGTCACCCCTCCACTTT. Protein sequence: CATEGESPLHF.

The chain carries TRBV7-9 and TRBJ1-4, with 8 bases matching TRBD1. The CDR3 consists of 15 residues. The V gene end was trimmed by 6 bases and the J gene end by 3 bases; junction bases not matched to a gene: 6. Per germline, CDR1 SEHNR and CDR2 FQNEAQ (reference sequence). Here the CDR3 reads CASSLSGQANEKLFF. The CDR3 DNA reads as TGTGCCAGCAGTTTATCGGGACAGGCTAATGAAAAACTGTTTTTT.

In DNA, the CDR3 is TGTGCCAGCAGTTGGAGCCTGGGACAGGGTTCTACAGATACGCAGTATTTT. Its translation is CASSWSLGQGSTDTQYF. The chain combines TRBV11-2 with TRBJ2-3; 9 nucleotides match TRBD1. V trimming: 6 bases; J trimming: 3 bases; junction bases outside the gene matches: 13. The CDR3 totals 17 residues. The germline V gene has CDR1 SGHAT and CDR2 FQNNGV.

The rearrangement links TRBV5-1 to TRBJ2-3; 7 bases fit TRBD2. The CDR3 loop spans 15 amino acids. CDR1 and CDR2 from the germline V gene are SGHRS and YFSETQ. V lost 3 bases and J lost 6; bases outside the gene matches: 10. CDR3 nucleotide sequence: TGCGCCAGCAGCTCGTCCGGGACTACCAGGGATACGCAGTATTTT. Residues: CASSSSGTTRDTQYF.

The chain combines TRBV30 with TRBJ2-1; D gene unclear. V was shortened by 2 bases and J by 3 bases, with 5 bases between the two germline ends. CDR3 length: 12 amino acids. The germline gives CDR1 GTSNPN, CDR2 SVGIG (reference sequence). This CDR3 is CAWSSIYNEQFF. DNA for the CDR3: TGTGCCTGGAGTTCTATCTACAATGAGCAGTTCTTC.

The chain carries TRBV9 and TRBJ2-7; 10 nucleotides line up with TRBD2. The ends lost 4 bases at V and 7 bases at J; junction bases unmatched: 14. CDR1 and CDR2 from the germline V gene are SGDLS and YYNGEE. The CDR3 extends over 16 amino acids. The CDR3 loop reads CASSSGGSGRSGEQYF. In nucleotides, the CDR3 is TGTGCCAGCAGCTCAGGGGGTAGCGGGAGGTCAGGTGAGCAGTACTTC.

This sequence joins TRBV5-1 and TRBJ2-7; 13 nucleotides align to TRBD2. This CDR3 is built from 14 residues. Germline CDR1 is SGHRS and CDR2 is YFSETQ. Trimming at V came to 4 bases and at J to 8 bases, leaving 6 bases not matched to a gene. CDR3 protein: CASSPGLAGAKQYF. CDR3 in DNA: TGCGCCAGCAGCCCCGGACTAGCGGGAGCTAAGCAGTACTTC.

V gene TRBV6-5 combines with J gene TRBJ2-7, with D maybe TRBD2 (5 bases). This CDR3 has 15 amino acids. From germline, CDR1 is MNHEY and CDR2 SVGAGI. V lost 0 bases, J lost 6 bases, and 15 bases lay in between. CDR3 loop: CASSYSTGSPFEQYF. The CDR3 DNA follows: TGTGCCAGCAGTTACTCGACGGGATCCCCGTTCGAGCAGTACTTC.

V and J are TRBV9 and TRBJ1-2; D is unresolved. V lost 0 bases, J lost 5 bases, and 17 bases lay in between. CDR1 is SGDLS and CDR2 is YYNGEE in the germline V gene. The CDR3 has 16 amino acids. The DNA for the CDR3 is TGTGCCAGCAGCGTAGACGGGGTTGGAGGAAAGTATGGCTACACCTTC. Protein: CASSVDGVGGKYGYTF. The complete variable domain, with remaining parts taken from reference TRBV9 and TRBJ1-2, reads DSGVTQTPKHLITATGQRVTLRCSPRSGDLSVYWYQQSLDQGLQFLIQYYNGEERAKGNILERFSAQQFPDLHSELNLSSLELGDSALYFCASSVDGVGGKYGYTFGSGTRLTVV.

The chain combines TRBV2 with TRBJ2-1, with 11 positions matching TRBD2. Germline loops: CDR1 SNHLY, CDR2 FYNNEI. The V gene end was trimmed by 2 bases and the J gene end by 6 bases; junction bases not matched to a gene: 6. This CDR3 has 16 residues. CDR3 coding DNA: TGTGCCAGCAGTGAAAGGGCGGGACTAGCGGTCAATGAGCAGTTCTTC. Amino acid sequence: CASSERAGLAVNEQFF.

The chain recombines TRBV11-3 with TRBJ2-3, with TRBD2 as a possible D gene (7 bases). The CDR3 runs to 16 residues. V shed 4 bases and J shed 4 bases, with 18 bases lying between them. CDR1 and CDR2 (germline): SGHNT, YENEEA. CDR3 amino acids: CASSSYRDGRADTQYF. The CDR3 DNA reads TGTGCCAGCAGCTCTTACAGGGATGGGAGGGCAGATACGCAGTATTTT.

The chain links TRBV5-4 to TRBJ2-3; 11 positions match TRBD2. The V and J ends lost 2 bases and 5 bases, in that order; junction bases with no gene match: 10. Germline V gene sequence: CDR1 SGHNT, CDR2 YYREEE (reference sequence). The CDR3 length is 17 residues. The CDR3 DNA sequence: TGTGCCAGCAGCTTTGGCTTAGCGGGAGGGCTCGGAGATACGCAGTATTTT. Its translation: CASSFGLAGGLGDTQYF.

The V call is TRBV6-1, the J call TRBJ1-1; no clear D. This CDR3 has 14 residues. The V end lost 7 bases, the J end lost 0 bases, and 12 bases lay between the germline ends. The V gene's germline CDR1 is MNHNS and CDR2 SASEGT. CDR3 DNA sequence: TGTGCCAGCACCCGTGGGAGGTTGAACACTGAAGCTTTCTTT. Encoded protein: CASTRGRLNTEAFF.

This chain links TRBV19 with TRBJ1-1; D is undetermined. Per germline, CDR1 LNHDA and CDR2 SQIVND (reference sequence). V was trimmed by 1 base and J by 1 base, leaving 10 bases between them. The CDR3 is 15 residues long. In DNA, the CDR3 is TGTGCCAGTAGTATAGTCCACTCAGGGAACACTGAAGCTTTCTTT. Protein sequence: CASSIVHSGNTEAFF.

This chain connects TRBV5-1 to TRBJ2-7; 8 nucleotides align to TRBD1. The J segment lost 6 bases and the V segment lost 5 bases, leaving 10 bases of the junction unmatched. The V gene's germline CDR1 is SGHRS and CDR2 YFSETQ. CDR3 length equals 14 residues. DNA of the CDR3: TGCGCCAGCAGTCTCCAAGACAGGGGCGGCGAGCAGTACTTC. Amino acids: CASSLQDRGGEQYF.

With respect to this clone: Sequence at one end of the junction differs from germline and may be a read error. This rearrangement joins TRBV7-6 to TRBJ1-2; D uncertain. Germline loops: CDR1 SGHVS, CDR2 FNYEAQ. This CDR3 is built from 13 residues. The CDR3 nucleotides read TGTGCCAGCACCCCGGGAGGAGGCTATGCCTACACCTTC. Amino acid sequence: CASTPGGGYAYTF.

The genes are TRBV28 and TRBJ2-5; the D is unclear. V dropped 5 bases and J dropped 5 bases, with 6 bases sitting between them. The germline V gene has CDR1 MDHEN and CDR2 SYDVKM. The CDR3 covers 11 residues. The CDR3 spells CASSTFETQYF. In DNA form, the CDR3 reads TGTGCCAGCAGTACTTTCGAGACCCAGTACTTC.

This clone was seen a few times. J is TRBJ1-1 and V is TRBV9; D is possibly TRBD1 (5 bases). V lost 4 bases and J lost 4, with 14 bases in between. Germline V gene lookup returns CDR1 SGDLS and CDR2 YYNGEE. This CDR3 has 14 residues. The CDR3 DNA follows: TGTGCCAGCAGCTACGAGGTCGGGGGCACTGAAGCTTTCTTT. It specifies CASSYEVGGTEAFF.

The rearrangement uses TRBV11-2 and TRBJ1-5, with D uncertain. The CDR3 totals 13 residues. V lost 2 bases and J lost 6, with 8 bases in between. The germline gives CDR1 SGHAT, CDR2 FQNNGV. The CDR3 sequence: CASSLPGGQPQHF. CDR3 sequence (DNA): TGTGCCAGCAGCTTACCAGGAGGTCAGCCCCAGCATTTT.

The gene calls are TRBV7-3 and TRBJ2-3, with 14 positions matching TRBD2. Unmatched junction bases numbered 11, after V lost 4 bases and J lost 8 bases. The CDR3 totals 17 residues. From germline, CDR1 is SGHTA and CDR2 FQGTGA. DNA for the CDR3: TGTGCCAGCAGCTCGGGACTAGCGGGAGTCCTGGGTTCTACGCAGTATTTT. It is translated as CASSSGLAGVLGSTQYF.

The V call is TRBV5-1, the J call TRBJ1-1; possibly TRBD1 for D (5 bases). The V end was cut by 0 bases, the J end by 5 bases, with 11 bases between. This CDR3 is 14 amino acids long. CDR1 and CDR2 from the germline V gene are SGHRS and YFSETQ. The CDR3 coding sequence is TGCGCCAGCAGCTTGGGGACAATGGGGACTGAAGCTTTCTTT. Protein: CASSLGTMGTEAFF.

The chain employs TRBV4-1 and TRBJ2-7; a weak D match, TRBD2 (6 bases). Germline-derived CDR1 and CDR2 are MGHRA and YSYEKL. The ends were cut back, 4 bases at V and 0 bases at J, with 13 bases in the middle. The length of the CDR3 is 15 residues. This chain's CDR3 is CASSRSDGGSYEQYF. CDR3 coding DNA: TGCGCCAGCAGCCGTTCGGACGGGGGCTCCTACGAGCAGTACTTC.

The chain joins TRBV18 to TRBJ2-2; a weak D match, TRBD2 (7 bases). V was pared by 2 bases and J by 0 bases, with 10 bases between. CDR3 length: 16 residues. Germline CDR1 is KGHSH and CDR2 is LQKENI. CDR3 in amino acids: CASSPGGAANTGELFF. The CDR3 coding sequence is TGTGCCAGCTCACCAGGGGGGGCGGCGAACACCGGGGAGCTGTTTTTT.

The V call is TRBV29-1, the J call TRBJ2-7, with a weak D call TRBD1 (5 bases). Germline V lookup: CDR1 SQVTM, CDR2 ANQGSEA. V was cut by 6 bases and J by 1 base, with 10 bases left in between. The CDR3 loop spans 12 amino acids. The CDR3 reads CSVVRGSYEQYF. CDR3 nucleotides: TGCAGCGTCGTAAGGGGATCCTACGAGCAGTACTTC.

This chain links TRBV5-1 with TRBJ2-6; D uncertain. This CDR3 has 15 residues. The germline V and J ends were trimmed by 0 bases and 4 bases, with 8 bases remaining between them. Germline V gene sequence: CDR1 SGHRS, CDR2 YFSETQ. CDR3 bases: TGCGCCAGCAGCTTGGGGAGTATCGGGGCCAACGTCCTGACTTTC. This translates into CASSLGSIGANVLTF.

The V call is TRBV5-6, the J call TRBJ2-7; no firm D call. Trimming took 2 bases from V and 3 from J, leaving 15 bases between them. CDR1 is SGHDT and CDR2 is YYEEEE in the germline V gene. This CDR3 is 15 amino acids long. The CDR3 loop is CASSFGIGNYYEQYF. As DNA, the CDR3 is TGTGCCAGCAGCTTCGGAATAGGAAACTACTACGAGCAGTACTTC.

The table lists this clone with a count of one. The chain employs TRBV7-7 and TRBJ1-1; tentatively, D is TRBD1 (6 bases). The CDR3 extends over 12 amino acids. The V gene's germline CDR1 is SSHAT and CDR2 FNYEAQ (reference sequence). The ends were cut back, 6 bases at V and 11 bases at J, with 16 bases in the middle. The CDR3 DNA reads TGTGCCAGCAGTTGGGGCGGGGGCCTCGCTTTCTTT. Residues: CASSWGGGLAFF.

This clone has just one count. The chain links TRBV7-9 to TRBJ2-1, with D tentatively TRBD2 (7 bases). The V gene's germline CDR1 is SEHNR and CDR2 FQNEAQ (reference sequence). The CDR3 is made up of 15 amino acids. Trimming pared 2 bases from V and 2 bases from J, leaving 10 bases between. CDR3 in DNA: TGTGCCAGCAGCTTATTGGGGGGGCCCTACAATGAGCAGTTCTTC. The encoded protein is CASSLLGGPYNEQFF.

V is TRBV6-4 and J is TRBJ1-5; TRBD1 matches 8 bases. The junction had 16 bases not matched to a gene; V was cut back by 0 bases and J by 9 bases. The CDR3 is 18 residues long. CDR1 and CDR2 (germline): MRHNA, SNTAGT. This CDR3 is CASSDSRPGQGQTGPQHF. DNA of the CDR3: TGTGCCAGCAGTGACTCTAGGCCCGGACAGGGCCAGACAGGGCCCCAGCATTTT.